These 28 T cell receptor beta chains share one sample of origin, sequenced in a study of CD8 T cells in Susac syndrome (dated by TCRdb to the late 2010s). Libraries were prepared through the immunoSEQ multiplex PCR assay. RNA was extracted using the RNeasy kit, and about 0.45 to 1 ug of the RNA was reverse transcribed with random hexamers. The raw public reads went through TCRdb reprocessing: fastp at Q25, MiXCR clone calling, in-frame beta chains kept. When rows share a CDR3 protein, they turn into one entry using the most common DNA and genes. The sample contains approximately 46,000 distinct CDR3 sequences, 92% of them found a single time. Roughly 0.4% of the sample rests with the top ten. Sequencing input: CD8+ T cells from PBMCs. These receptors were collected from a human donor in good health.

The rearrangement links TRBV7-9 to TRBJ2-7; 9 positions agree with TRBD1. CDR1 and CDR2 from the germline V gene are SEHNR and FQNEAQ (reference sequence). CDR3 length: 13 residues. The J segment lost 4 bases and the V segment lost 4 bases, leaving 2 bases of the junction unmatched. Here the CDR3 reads CASSWDRAYEQYF. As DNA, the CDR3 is TGTGCCAGCAGCTGGGACAGGGCATACGAGCAGTACTTC.

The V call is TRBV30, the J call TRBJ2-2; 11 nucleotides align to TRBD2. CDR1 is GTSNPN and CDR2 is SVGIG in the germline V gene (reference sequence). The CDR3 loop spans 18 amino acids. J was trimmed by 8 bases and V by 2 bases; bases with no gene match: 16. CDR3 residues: CAWSLAYSGRAYPGELFF. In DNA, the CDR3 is TGTGCCTGGAGTCTCGCATATAGCGGGAGGGCCTATCCAGGGGAGCTGTTTTTT.

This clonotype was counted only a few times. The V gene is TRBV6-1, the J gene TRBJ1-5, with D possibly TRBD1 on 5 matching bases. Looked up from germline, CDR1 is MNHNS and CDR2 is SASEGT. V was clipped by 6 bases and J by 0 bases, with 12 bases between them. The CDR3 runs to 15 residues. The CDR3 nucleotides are TGTGCCAGCAGCCAGACAGTTCGTAGCAATCAGCCCCAGCATTTT. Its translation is CASSQTVRSNQPQHF.

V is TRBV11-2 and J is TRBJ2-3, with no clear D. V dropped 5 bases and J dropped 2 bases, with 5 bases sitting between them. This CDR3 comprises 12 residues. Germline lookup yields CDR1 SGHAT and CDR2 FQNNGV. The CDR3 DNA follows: TGTGCCAGCAGCCTCGACACAGATACGCAGTATTTT. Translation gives CASSLDTDTQYF.

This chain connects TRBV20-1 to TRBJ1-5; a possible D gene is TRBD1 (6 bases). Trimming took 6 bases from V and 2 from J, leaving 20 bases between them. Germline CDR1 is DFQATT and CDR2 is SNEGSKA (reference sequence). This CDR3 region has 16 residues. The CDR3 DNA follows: TGCAGTGCCCGGGTCAGGGGAGATTGGGGCAATCAGCCCCAGCATTTT. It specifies CSARVRGDWGNQPQHF.

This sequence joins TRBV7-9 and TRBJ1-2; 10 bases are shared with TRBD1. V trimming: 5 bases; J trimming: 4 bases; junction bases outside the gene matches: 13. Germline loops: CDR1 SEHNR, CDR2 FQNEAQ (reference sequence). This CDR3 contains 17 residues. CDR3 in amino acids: CASSPSWDRGQGYGYTF. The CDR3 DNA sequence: TGTGCCAGCAGCCCCTCCTGGGACAGGGGCCAGGGCTATGGCTACACCTTC.

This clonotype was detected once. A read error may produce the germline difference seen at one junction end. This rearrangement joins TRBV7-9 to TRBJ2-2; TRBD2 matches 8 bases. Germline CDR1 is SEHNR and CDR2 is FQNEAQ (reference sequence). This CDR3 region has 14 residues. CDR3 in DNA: TGTGCCAGCAGCCTAGCGGGGAACACCGGGGAGCTGTTTTTT. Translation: CASSLAGNTGELFF.

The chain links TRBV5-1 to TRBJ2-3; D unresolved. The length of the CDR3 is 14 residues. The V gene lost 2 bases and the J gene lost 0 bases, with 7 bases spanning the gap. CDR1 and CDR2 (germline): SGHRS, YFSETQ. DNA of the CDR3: TGCGCCAGCAGCTTCGTCCTTAGCACAGATACGCAGTATTTT. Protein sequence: CASSFVLSTDTQYF.

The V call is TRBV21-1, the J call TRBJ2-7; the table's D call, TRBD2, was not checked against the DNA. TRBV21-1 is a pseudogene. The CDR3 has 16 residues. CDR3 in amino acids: CASSKSPGTLTYEQYF. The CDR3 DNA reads TGTGCCAGCAGCAAATCACCCGGGACTTTAACCTACGAGCAGTACTTC.

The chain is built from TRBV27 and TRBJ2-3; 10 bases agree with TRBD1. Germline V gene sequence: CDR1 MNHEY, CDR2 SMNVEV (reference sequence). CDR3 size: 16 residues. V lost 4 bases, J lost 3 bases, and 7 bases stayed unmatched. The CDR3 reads CASSSPTGGETDTQYF. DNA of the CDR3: TGTGCCAGCAGTTCCCCGACAGGGGGCGAAACAGATACGCAGTATTTT.

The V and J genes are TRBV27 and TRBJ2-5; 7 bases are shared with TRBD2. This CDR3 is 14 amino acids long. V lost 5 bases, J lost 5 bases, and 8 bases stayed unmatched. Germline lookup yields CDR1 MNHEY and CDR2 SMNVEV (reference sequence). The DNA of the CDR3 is TGTGCCAGCAGTGTAACAGACGGGAGGGAGACCCAGTACTTC. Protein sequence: CASSVTDGRETQYF.

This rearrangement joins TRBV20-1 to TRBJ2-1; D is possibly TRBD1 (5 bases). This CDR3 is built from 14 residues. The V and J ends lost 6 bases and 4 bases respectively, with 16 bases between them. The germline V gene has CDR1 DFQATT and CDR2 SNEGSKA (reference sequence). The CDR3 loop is CSAPTGRTYNEQFF. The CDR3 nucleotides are TGCAGTGCCCCAACAGGTCGGACGTACAATGAGCAGTTCTTC.

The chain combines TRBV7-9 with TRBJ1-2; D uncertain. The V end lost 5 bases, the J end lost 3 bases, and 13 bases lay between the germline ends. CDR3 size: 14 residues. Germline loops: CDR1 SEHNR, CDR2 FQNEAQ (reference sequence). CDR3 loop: CASSTERVDYGYTF. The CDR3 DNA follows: TGTGCCAGCAGCACAGAGAGAGTTGACTATGGCTACACCTTC.

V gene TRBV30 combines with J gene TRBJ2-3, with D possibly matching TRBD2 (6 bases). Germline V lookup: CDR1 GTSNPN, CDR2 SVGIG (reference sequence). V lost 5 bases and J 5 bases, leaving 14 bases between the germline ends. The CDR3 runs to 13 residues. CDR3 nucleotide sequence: TGTGCCTGGGGGGAGGTACATGGAGATACGCAGTATTTT. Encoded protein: CAWGEVHGDTQYF.

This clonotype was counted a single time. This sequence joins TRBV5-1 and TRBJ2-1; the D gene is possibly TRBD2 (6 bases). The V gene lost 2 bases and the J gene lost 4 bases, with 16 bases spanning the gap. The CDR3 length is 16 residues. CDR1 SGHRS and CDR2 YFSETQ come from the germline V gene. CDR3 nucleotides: TGCGCCAGCAGCTTACCACCGGGACTGGCTTACAATGAGCAGTTCTTC. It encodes CASSLPPGLAYNEQFF.

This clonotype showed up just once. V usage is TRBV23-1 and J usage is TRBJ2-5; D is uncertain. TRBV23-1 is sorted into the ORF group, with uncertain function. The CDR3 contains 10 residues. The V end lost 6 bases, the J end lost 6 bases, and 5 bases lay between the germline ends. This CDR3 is CASSEQTQYF. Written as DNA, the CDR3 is TGCGCCAGCAGCGAGCAGACCCAGTACTTC.

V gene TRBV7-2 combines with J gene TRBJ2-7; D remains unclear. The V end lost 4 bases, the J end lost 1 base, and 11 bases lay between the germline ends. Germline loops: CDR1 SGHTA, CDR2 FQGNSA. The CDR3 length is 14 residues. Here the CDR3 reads CASSSPWTSYEQYF. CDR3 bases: TGTGCCAGCAGCTCCCCGTGGACGTCCTACGAGCAGTACTTC.

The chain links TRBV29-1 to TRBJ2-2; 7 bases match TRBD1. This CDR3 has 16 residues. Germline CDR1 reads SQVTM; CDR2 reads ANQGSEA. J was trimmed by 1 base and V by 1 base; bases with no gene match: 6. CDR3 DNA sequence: TGCAGCGTTGAAGTCCTCGGACAGGTGAACACCGGGGAGCTGTTTTTT. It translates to CSVEVLGQVNTGELFF.

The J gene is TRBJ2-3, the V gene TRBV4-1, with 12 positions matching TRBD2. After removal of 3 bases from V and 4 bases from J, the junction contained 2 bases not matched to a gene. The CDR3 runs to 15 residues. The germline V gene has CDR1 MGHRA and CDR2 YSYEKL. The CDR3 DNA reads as TGCGCCAGCAGCCAGACTAGCGGGAGCTCAGATACGCAGTATTTT. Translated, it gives CASSQTSGSSDTQYF.

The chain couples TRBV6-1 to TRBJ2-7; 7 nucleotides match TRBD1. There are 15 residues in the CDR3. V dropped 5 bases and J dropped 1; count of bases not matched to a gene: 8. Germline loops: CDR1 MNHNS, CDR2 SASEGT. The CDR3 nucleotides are TGTGCCAGCAGTAACGACAGGGCTTCGTCCTACGAGCAGTACTTC. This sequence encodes CASSNDRASSYEQYF.

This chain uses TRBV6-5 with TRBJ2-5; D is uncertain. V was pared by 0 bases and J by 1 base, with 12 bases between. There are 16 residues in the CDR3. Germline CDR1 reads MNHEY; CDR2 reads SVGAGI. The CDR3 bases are TGTGCCAGCAGTTACTCCCCCCTGGGGTCCCAAGAGACCCAGTACTTC. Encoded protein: CASSYSPLGSQETQYF.

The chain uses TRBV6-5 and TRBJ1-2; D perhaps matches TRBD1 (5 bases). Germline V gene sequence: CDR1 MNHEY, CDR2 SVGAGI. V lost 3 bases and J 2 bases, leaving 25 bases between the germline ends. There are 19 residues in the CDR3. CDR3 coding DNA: TGTGCCAGCAGTTATCTCTTAAACGTAGACAGCGGACTGAACTATGGCTACACCTTC. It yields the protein CASSYLLNVDSGLNYGYTF.

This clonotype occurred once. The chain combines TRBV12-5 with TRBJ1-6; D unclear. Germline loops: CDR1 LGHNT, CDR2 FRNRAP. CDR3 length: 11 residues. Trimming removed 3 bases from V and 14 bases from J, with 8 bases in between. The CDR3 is CASGLGLTLHF. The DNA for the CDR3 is TGTGCTAGTGGTTTAGGGCTCACCCTCCACTTT.

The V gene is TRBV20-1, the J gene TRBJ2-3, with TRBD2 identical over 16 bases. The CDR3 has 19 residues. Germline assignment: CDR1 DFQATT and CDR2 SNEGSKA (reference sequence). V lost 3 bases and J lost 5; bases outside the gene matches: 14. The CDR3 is CSASGAGTSGRALGDTQYF. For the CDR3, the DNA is TGCAGTGCTAGCGGAGCCGGGACTAGCGGGAGGGCGCTGGGAGATACGCAGTATTTT.

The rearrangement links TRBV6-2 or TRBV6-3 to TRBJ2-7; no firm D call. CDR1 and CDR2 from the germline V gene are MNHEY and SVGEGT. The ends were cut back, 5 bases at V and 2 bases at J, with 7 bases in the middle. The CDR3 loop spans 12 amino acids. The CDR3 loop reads CASSPEPYEQYF. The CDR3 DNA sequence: TGTGCCAGCAGTCCGGAACCCTACGAGCAGTACTTC.

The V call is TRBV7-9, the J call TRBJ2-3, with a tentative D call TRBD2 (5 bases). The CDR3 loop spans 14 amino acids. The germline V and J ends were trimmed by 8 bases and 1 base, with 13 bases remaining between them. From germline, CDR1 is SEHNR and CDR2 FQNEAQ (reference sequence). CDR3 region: CASLYGGRTDTQYF. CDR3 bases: TGTGCCAGCCTTTACGGAGGACGCACAGATACGCAGTATTTT.

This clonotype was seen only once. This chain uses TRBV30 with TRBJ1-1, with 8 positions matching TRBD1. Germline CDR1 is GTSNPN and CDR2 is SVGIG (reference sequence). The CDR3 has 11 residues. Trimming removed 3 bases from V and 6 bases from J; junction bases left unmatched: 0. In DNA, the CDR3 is TGTGCCTGGAGGACAGGGGCTGAAGCTTTCTTT. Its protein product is CAWRTGAEAFF.

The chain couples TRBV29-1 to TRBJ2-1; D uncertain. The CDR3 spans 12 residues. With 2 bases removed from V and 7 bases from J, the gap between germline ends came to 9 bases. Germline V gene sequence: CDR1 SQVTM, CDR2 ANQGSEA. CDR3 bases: TGCAGCGTTGAAACCTTTTCTAATGAGCAGTTCTTC. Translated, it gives CSVETFSNEQFF.